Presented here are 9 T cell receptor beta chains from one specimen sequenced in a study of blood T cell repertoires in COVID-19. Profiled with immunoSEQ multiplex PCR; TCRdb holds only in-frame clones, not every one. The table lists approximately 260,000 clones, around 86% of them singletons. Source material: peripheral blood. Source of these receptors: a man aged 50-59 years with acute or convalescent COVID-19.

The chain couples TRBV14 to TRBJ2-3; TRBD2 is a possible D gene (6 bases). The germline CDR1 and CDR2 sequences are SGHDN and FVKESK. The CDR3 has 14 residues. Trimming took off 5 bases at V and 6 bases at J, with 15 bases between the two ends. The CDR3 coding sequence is TGTGCCAGCAGCTATATGGAGGGGCGGGATACGCAGTATTTT. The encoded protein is CASSYMEGRDTQYF.

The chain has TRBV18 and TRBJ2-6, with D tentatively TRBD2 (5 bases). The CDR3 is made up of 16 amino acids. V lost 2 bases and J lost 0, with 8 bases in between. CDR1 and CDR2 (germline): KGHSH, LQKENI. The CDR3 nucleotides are TGTGCCAGCTCACCAAATCGGGACTCTGGGGCCAACGTCCTGACTTTC. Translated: CASSPNRDSGANVLTF.

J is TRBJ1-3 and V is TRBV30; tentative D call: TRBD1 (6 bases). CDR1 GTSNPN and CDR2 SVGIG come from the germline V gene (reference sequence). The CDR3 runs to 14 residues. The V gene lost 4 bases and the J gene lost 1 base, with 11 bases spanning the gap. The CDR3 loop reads CAWTRGVSGNTIYF. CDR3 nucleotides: TGTGCCTGGACCAGGGGCGTTTCTGGAAACACCATATATTTT.

The CDR3 is CASSQTLAGKNSYEQYF. For the CDR3, the DNA is TGTGCCAGCAGCCAAACACTAGCGGGGAAGAACTCCTACGAGCAGTACTTC. This sequence joins TRBV4-2 and TRBJ2-7; 10 positions agree with TRBD2. Germline V gives CDR1 LGHNA, CDR2 YNFKEQ. The CDR3 sequence is 17 residues long. With 2 bases clipped from V and 0 bases from J, the junction kept 7 bases outside the gene matches.

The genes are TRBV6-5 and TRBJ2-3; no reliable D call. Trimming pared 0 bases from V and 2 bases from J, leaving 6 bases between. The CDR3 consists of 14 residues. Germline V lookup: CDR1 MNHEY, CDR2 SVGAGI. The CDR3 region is CASSYSALTDTQYF. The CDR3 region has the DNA TGTGCCAGCAGTTACTCGGCCCTCACAGATACGCAGTATTTT.

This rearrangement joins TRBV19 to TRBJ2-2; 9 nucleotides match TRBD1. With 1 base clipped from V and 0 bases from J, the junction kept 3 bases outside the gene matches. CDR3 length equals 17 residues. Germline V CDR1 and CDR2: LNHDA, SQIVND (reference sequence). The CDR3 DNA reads TGTGCCAGTAGTATAGGCAGACAGGGGGCGAACACCGGGGAGCTGTTTTTT. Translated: CASSIGRQGANTGELFF.

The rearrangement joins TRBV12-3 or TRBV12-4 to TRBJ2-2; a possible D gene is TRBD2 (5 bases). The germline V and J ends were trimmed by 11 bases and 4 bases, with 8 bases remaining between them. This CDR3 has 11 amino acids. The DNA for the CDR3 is TGTGCCTCAGGAGGCACCGGGGAGCTGTTTTTT. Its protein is CASGGTGELFF.

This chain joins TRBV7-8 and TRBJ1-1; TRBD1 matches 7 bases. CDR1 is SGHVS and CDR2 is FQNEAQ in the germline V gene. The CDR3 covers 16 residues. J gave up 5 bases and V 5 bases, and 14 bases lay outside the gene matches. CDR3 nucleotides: TGTGCCAGCAGCGGGCAGGCGGGGACAGTGCGAACTGAAGCTTTCTTT. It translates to CASSGQAGTVRTEAFF. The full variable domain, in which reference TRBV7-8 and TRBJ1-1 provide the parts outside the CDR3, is GAGVSQSPRYKVAKRGQDVALRCDPISGHVSLFWYQQALGQGPEFLTYFQNEAQLDKSGLPSDRFFAERPEGSVSTLKIQRTQQEDSAVYLCASSGQAGTVRTEAFFGQGTRLTVV.

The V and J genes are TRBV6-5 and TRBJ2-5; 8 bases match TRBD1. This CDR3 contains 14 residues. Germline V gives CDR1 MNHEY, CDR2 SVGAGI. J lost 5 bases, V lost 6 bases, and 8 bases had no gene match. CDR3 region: CASREDRAAETQYF. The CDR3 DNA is TGTGCCAGCAGAGAGGACAGGGCGGCCGAGACCCAGTACTTC.